A single sample is the source of the 25 T cell receptor beta chains below, sequenced in a study of CD8 T cells in Susac syndrome. Random hexamers were used to reverse transcribe about 0.45 to 1 ug of RNA. TCRdb independently ran MiXCR on the immunoSEQ multiplex PCR reads; one entry per CDR3 protein. The sample includes roughly 170,000 distinct CDR3 sequences, approximately 93% of them seen just once. Material: CD4+ T cells from PBMCs. These receptors came from a human donor with multiple sclerosis.

This chain links TRBV6-2 or TRBV6-3 with TRBJ1-4; 7 bases map to TRBD1. V shed 8 bases and J 4 bases; nucleotides not matched to a gene: 10. This CDR3 spans 15 amino acids. Germline CDR1 and CDR2: MNHEY and SVGEGT. In DNA form, the CDR3 reads TGTGCCAGCGCCCTCAGGACAGGATATAATGAAAAACTGTTTTTT. Protein product: CASALRTGYNEKLFF.

The V gene is TRBV5-1, the J gene TRBJ2-2; tentative D call: TRBD2 (5 bases). V was cut by 4 bases and J by 1 base, with 11 bases left in between. Germline V gene sequence: CDR1 SGHRS, CDR2 YFSETQ. The CDR3 has 15 amino acids. CDR3 bases: TGCGCCAGCAGCGTGGACTCATGGAACACCGGGGAGCTGTTTTTT. The encoded protein is CASSVDSWNTGELFF.

This chain joins TRBV3-1 and TRBJ2-5; D tentatively reads TRBD1 or TRBD2 (5 bases each). CDR3 length equals 16 residues. Germline V lookup: CDR1 LGHDT, CDR2 YNNKEL (reference sequence). V shed 0 bases and J shed 4 bases, with 15 bases lying between them. CDR3 DNA sequence: TGTGCCAGCAGCCAAGATGGGTTTGGGACCACAGAGACCCAGTACTTC. Protein: CASSQDGFGTTETQYF.

This chain connects TRBV5-6 to TRBJ2-3; 8 bases match TRBD2. The germline CDR1 and CDR2 sequences are SGHDT and YYEEEE. The CDR3 covers 17 residues. V gave up 2 bases and J gave up 0 bases; unmatched junction bases: 8. CDR3 protein: CASSLGTRTSSTDTQYF. CDR3 DNA: TGTGCCAGCAGCTTAGGGACTAGGACGTCTAGCACAGATACGCAGTATTTT.

This chain links TRBV12-3 or TRBV12-4 with TRBJ2-2; D is unresolved. V shed 6 bases and J shed 6 bases, with 5 bases lying between them. The CDR3 is made up of 11 amino acids. The CDR3 loop reads CASSRAGELFF. CDR3 DNA sequence: TGTGCCAGCAGCCGGGCCGGGGAGCTGTTTTTT.

The chain employs TRBV11-3 and TRBJ2-1; 11 positions agree with TRBD2. The CDR3 loop spans 15 amino acids. Trimming took 1 base from V and 6 from J; bases not matched to a gene: 2. Germline V lookup: CDR1 SGHNT, CDR2 YENEEA. The CDR3 spells CASSLGLAGTNEQFF. CDR3 bases: TGTGCCAGCAGCTTAGGACTAGCGGGAACCAATGAGCAGTTCTTC. Supplemented by reference TRBV11-3 and TRBJ2-1, the full variable domain reads EAGVVQSPRYKIIEKKQPVAFWCNPISGHNTLYWYLQNLGQGPELLIRYENEEAVDDSQLPKDRFSAERLKGVDSTLKIQPAELGDSAVYLCASSLGLAGTNEQFFGPGTRLTVL.

The rearrangement joins TRBV5-5 to TRBJ2-3; D is possibly TRBD1 (5 bases). Trimming shortened V by 4 bases and J by 4 bases, and 13 bases separated the two germline ends. The V gene's germline CDR1 is SGHKS and CDR2 YYEKEE (reference sequence). The CDR3 covers 14 residues. The DNA for the CDR3 is TGTGCCAGCAGCCCCAGGGAAGGGGCAGATACGCAGTATTTT. This codes for CASSPREGADTQYF.

The chain employs TRBV12-3 or TRBV12-4 and TRBJ1-2; D is ambiguous. The V end lost 5 bases, the J end lost 6 bases, and 19 bases lay between the germline ends. CDR3 length: 15 residues. The CDR3, as DNA: TGTGCCAGCAGTCGTTCCCCCGGGATGATGCATGGCTACACCTTC. Its protein product is CASSRSPGMMHGYTF.

The rearrangement links TRBV7-8 to TRBJ2-1; the D gene could be TRBD1 or TRBD2 (5 bases each). The CDR3 runs 15 residues. With 4 bases removed from V and 9 bases from J, the gap between germline ends came to 19 bases. CDR1 is SGHVS and CDR2 is FQNEAQ in the germline V gene. The CDR3 region is CASSSRLREFGEQFF. CDR3 DNA: TGTGCCAGCAGCTCCCGCCTCAGGGAGTTTGGTGAGCAGTTCTTC.

This chain connects TRBV2 to TRBJ1-5, with D possibly TRBD1 on 5 matching bases. Trimming took 6 bases from V and 5 from J, leaving 11 bases between them. From germline, CDR1 is SNHLY and CDR2 FYNNEI. CDR3 length: 13 residues. CDR3 protein: CASRATDDQPQHF. The CDR3 nucleotides are TGTGCCAGCAGGGCGACAGACGATCAGCCCCAGCATTTT.

This rearrangement joins TRBV7-8 to TRBJ1-4; a possible D gene is TRBD1 (5 bases). Trimming shortened V by 1 base and J by 5 bases, and 14 bases separated the two germline ends. Germline loops: CDR1 SGHVS, CDR2 FQNEAQ. This CDR3 comprises 16 residues. The CDR3 region is CASSLGSFWGNEKLFF. The CDR3 bases are TGTGCCAGCAGCTTAGGGAGCTTTTGGGGGAATGAAAAACTGTTTTTT. Full variable domain (outside the CDR3, taken from reference TRBV7-8 and TRBJ1-4): GAGVSQSPRYKVAKRGQDVALRCDPISGHVSLFWYQQALGQGPEFLTYFQNEAQLDKSGLPSDRFFAERPEGSVSTLKIQRTQQEDSAVYLCASSLGSFWGNEKLFFGSGTQLSVL.

The CDR3 sequence: CASSEQGLDTEAFF. The CDR3 nucleotides are TGTGCCAGCAGTGAACAGGGACTTGACACTGAAGCTTTCTTT. This chain uses TRBV2 with TRBJ1-1, with a possible D match to TRBD1 (5 bases). This CDR3 is built from 14 residues. CDR1 and CDR2 from the germline V gene are SNHLY and FYNNEI. V dropped 2 bases and J dropped 3 bases, with 10 bases sitting between them.

The rearrangement links TRBV11-1 to TRBJ1-2; D gene ambiguous. Between the trimmed V and J ends, which lost 5 bases and 6 bases, there was a span of 16 bases. Germline assignment: CDR1 SGHAT and CDR2 FQDESV (reference sequence). The CDR3 runs 14 residues. The DNA for the CDR3 is TGTGCCAGCAGCCGACGACGACGGACCGATGGCTACACCTTC. Translating it yields CASSRRRRTDGYTF.

The rearrangement uses TRBV5-1 and TRBJ2-7, with D possibly TRBD1 on 5 matching bases. The CDR3 loop spans 13 amino acids. Germline CDR1 is SGHRS and CDR2 is YFSETQ. Trimming shortened V by 0 bases and J by 7 bases, and 11 bases separated the two germline ends. The CDR3 protein is CASSLAGLEEQYF. The CDR3 nucleotides are TGCGCCAGCAGCTTGGCAGGGTTGGAAGAGCAGTACTTC.

The J gene is TRBJ2-7, the V gene TRBV6-2 or TRBV6-3; possibly TRBD2 for D (5 bases). CDR3 length: 14 residues. In germline, CDR1 is MNHEY, CDR2 SVGEGT. Trimming left V 6 bases short and J 5 bases short, with 17 bases between. CDR3 DNA sequence: TGTGCCAGCAGGATGAGACGGGGAGTGGACGAGCAGTACTTC. It encodes CASRMRRGVDEQYF.

This chain links TRBV7-2 with TRBJ2-5, with 8 bases aligning to TRBD1. This CDR3 spans 16 amino acids. From germline, CDR1 is SGHTA and CDR2 FQGNSA. V was pared by 1 base and J by 5 bases, with 9 bases of the junction left unmatched. CDR3 region: CASSLGPAGGRETQYF. As DNA, the CDR3 is TGTGCCAGCAGCTTAGGTCCTGCAGGGGGCAGGGAGACCCAGTACTTC.

This clonotype was seen a single time. Mismatch with germline at one junction end may stem from a read error. The V gene is TRBV3-1, the J gene TRBJ2-7, with a possible D match to TRBD2 (5 bases). Germline CDR1 LGHDT, CDR2 YNNKEL (reference sequence). The CDR3 consists of 12 residues. The CDR3 nucleotides are TGTGCCAGCAGCCAAGCGGCTAGCTTCCAACACTTC. As protein: CASSQAASFQHF.

For the CDR3, the DNA is TGTGCCAGCAGCCGCCTACTAGCGGGGGCGGGGGAGCAGTACTTC. Protein product: CASSRLLAGAGEQYF. V is TRBV14 and J is TRBJ2-7, with 11 bases aligning to TRBD2. The CDR3 has 15 amino acids. Germline loops: CDR1 SGHDN, CDR2 FVKESK. V lost 4 bases, J lost 7 bases, and 9 bases stayed unmatched.

The V call is TRBV7-2, the J call TRBJ2-1; 13 nucleotides align to TRBD2. The CDR3 runs 14 residues. CDR1 and CDR2 (germline): SGHTA, FQGNSA. V was pared by 4 bases and J by 9 bases, with 3 bases of the junction left unmatched. CDR3 loop: CASSSGLAGIEQFF. CDR3 sequence (DNA): TGTGCCAGCAGCTCGGGACTAGCGGGGATTGAGCAGTTCTTC.

This chain uses TRBV11-2 with TRBJ1-2; TRBD1 matches 7 bases. V lost 4 bases to trimming and J lost 4 bases; unmatched junction nucleotides: 6. The CDR3 has 14 amino acids. Germline-derived CDR1 and CDR2 are SGHAT and FQNNGV. The CDR3 nucleotides read TGTGCCAGCAGCTCCCAGGGGGGGCCCTATGGCTACACCTTC. This codes for CASSSQGGPYGYTF.

This chain connects TRBV4-1 to TRBJ1-4; D is undetermined. Trimming took off 4 bases at V and 0 bases at J, with 9 bases between the two ends. CDR1 is MGHRA and CDR2 is YSYEKL in the germline V gene. The CDR3 is 15 residues long. This CDR3 is CASSPHFATNEKLFF. In DNA form, the CDR3 reads TGCGCCAGCAGCCCCCATTTTGCAACTAATGAAAAACTGTTTTTT.

This chain links TRBV2 with TRBJ2-5, with D perhaps TRBD1 (6 bases). Trimming pared 5 bases from V and 5 bases from J, leaving 15 bases between. In germline, CDR1 is SNHLY, CDR2 FYNNEI. CDR3 length equals 14 residues. The CDR3 sequence is CASSTIQGPETQYF. The CDR3 DNA reads TGTGCCAGCAGTACAATACAGGGTCCCGAGACCCAGTACTTC.

The J gene is TRBJ1-3, the V gene TRBV12-3 or TRBV12-4; possibly TRBD1 for D (5 bases). This CDR3 spans 15 amino acids. Trimming pared 6 bases from V and 4 bases from J, leaving 16 bases between. The CDR3 loop reads CASRDWGDRGNTIYF. The CDR3 DNA is TGTGCCAGCAGAGACTGGGGGGACCGGGGAAACACCATATATTTT.

This chain links TRBV7-2 with TRBJ2-7, with 7 bases lining up with TRBD1. The J segment lost 9 bases and the V segment lost 5 bases, leaving 10 bases of the junction unmatched. CDR3 length: 13 residues. The V gene's germline CDR1 is SGHTA and CDR2 FQGNSA. CDR3 protein: CASSPGTARRQYF. Written as DNA, the CDR3 is TGTGCCAGCAGCCCTGGGACAGCCCGGAGGCAGTACTTC.

The chain recombines TRBV3-1 with TRBJ2-7, with no clear D. Germline CDR1 is LGHDT and CDR2 is YNNKEL (reference sequence). This CDR3 is 12 amino acids long. V lost 0 bases, J lost 4 bases, and 4 bases lay in between. The CDR3 reads CASSQERYEQYF. The DNA for the CDR3 is TGTGCCAGCAGCCAAGAGAGGTACGAGCAGTACTTC.